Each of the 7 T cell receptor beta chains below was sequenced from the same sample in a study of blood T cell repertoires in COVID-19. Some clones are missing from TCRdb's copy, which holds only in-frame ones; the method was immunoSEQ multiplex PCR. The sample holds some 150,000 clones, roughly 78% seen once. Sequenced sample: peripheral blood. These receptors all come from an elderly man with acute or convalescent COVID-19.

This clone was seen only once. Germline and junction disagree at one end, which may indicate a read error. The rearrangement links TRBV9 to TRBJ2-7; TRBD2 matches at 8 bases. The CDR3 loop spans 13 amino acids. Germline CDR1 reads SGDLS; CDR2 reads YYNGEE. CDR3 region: CASSAQRRGEVAF. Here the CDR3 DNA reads TGTGCCAGCAGCGCCCAAAGGCGGGGGGAGGTCGCCTTC.

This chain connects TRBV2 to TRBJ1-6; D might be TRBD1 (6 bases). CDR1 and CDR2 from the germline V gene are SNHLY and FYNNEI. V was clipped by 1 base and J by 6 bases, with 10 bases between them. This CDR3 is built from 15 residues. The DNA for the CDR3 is TGTGCCAGCAGTGAAGGGGCAGGGGCTAATTCACCCCTCCACTTT. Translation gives CASSEGAGANSPLHF.

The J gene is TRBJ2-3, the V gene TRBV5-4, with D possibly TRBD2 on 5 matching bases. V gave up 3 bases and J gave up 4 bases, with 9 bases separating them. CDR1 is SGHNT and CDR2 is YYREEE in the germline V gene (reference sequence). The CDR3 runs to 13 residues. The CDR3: CASSSRGADTQYF. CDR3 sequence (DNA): TGTGCCAGCAGCTCTCGGGGTGCAGATACGCAGTATTTT.

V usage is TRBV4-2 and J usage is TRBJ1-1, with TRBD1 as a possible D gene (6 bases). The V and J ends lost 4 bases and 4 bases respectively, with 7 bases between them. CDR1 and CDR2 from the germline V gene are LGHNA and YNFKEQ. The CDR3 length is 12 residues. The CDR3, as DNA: TGTGCCAGCAGCCGGGACATCACTGAAGCTTTCTTT. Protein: CASSRDITEAFF.

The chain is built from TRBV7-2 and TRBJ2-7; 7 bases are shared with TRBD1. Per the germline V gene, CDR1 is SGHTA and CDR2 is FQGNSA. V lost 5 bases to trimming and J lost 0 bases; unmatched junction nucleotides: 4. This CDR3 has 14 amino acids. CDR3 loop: CASSPDRASYEQYF. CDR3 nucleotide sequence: TGTGCCAGCAGCCCCGACAGGGCCTCCTACGAGCAGTACTTC.

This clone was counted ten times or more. DNA for the CDR3: TGTGCCAGCAGCTTAGTAGGCGGCAGCACTAATCAGCCCCAGCATTTT. This translates into CASSLVGGSTNQPQHF. The J gene is TRBJ1-5, the V gene TRBV11-2; D not certain. V was cut by 1 base and J by 4 bases, with 14 bases left in between. Germline V gene data show CDR1 as SGHAT and CDR2 as FQNNGV. The CDR3 contains 16 residues.

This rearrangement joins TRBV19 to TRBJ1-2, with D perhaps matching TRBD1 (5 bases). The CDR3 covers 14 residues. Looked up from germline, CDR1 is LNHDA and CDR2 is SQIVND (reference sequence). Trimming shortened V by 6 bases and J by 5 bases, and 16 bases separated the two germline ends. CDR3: CASREPGNEYGYTF. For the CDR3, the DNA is TGTGCCAGTAGGGAACCAGGGAATGAGTATGGCTACACCTTC. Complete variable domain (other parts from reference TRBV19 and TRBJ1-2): DGGITQSPKYLFRKEGQNVTLSCEQNLNHDAMYWYRQDPGQGLRLIYYSQIVNDFQKGDIAEGYSVSREKKESFPLTVTSAQKNPTAFYLCASREPGNEYGYTFGSGTRLTVV.